This entry features one TCR beta chain sequence. What it recognizes is unknown. These data originate in a study of OX40 agonist ivuxolimab in advanced cancers. Study at large: At doses from 0.01 to 10 mg/kg, patients were given intravenous ivuxolimab every 2 weeks. Hepatocellular carcinoma, melanoma, renal cell or head and neck cancer was diagnosed in the dose-escalation patients. Study results and limitations: Doses of 0.1 to 3.0 mg/kg were accompanied by clonal expansion of CD4+ and CD8+ blood T cells by week 6. CD8+ T cells showed, on average, more clonal expansion than CD4+ cells.

This CDR3 is 14 amino acids long. The V gene lost 2 bases and the J gene lost 8 bases, with 13 bases spanning the gap. The germline V gene encodes CDR1 MDHEN and CDR2 SYDVKM. The table came from immunoSEQ multiplex PCR; TCRdb's copy has only in-frame clones and leaves some out. The sample yields over 65,000 clones, 90% seen once. This receptor was taken from an adult with an advanced solid tumor such as melanoma, head and neck, liver or kidney cancer. This chain joins TRBV28 and TRBJ1-5, with D unresolved. The sequences come from CD4+ or CD8+ T cells sorted from blood, collected in a trial of the OX40 agonist ivuxolimab. CDR3 sequence reads: CASSLISRSKPQHF. The DNA of the CDR3 is TGTGCCAGCAGTTTAATAAGTAGAAGTAAGCCCCAGCATTTT.